The 13 T cell receptor beta chains reported below all come from one sample, sequenced in a study of blood T cells in healthy people across ages. Using a J-beta primer mix together with a sample-barcoded 5' primer, a second PCR was run for roughly 6 to 12 cycles. A single record per CDR3 protein comes from TCRdb applying MiXCR to the 5' RACE reads. The sample yields about 2 million distinct CDR3 sequences, 49% seen once. Sequencing used blood. The source of these receptors is a woman between 40 and 55 years old in good health.

This clonotype was detected only a few times. The chain links TRBV20-1 to TRBJ1-5; 9 positions match TRBD1. V shed 5 bases, J shed 0 bases, and the junction held 5 bases outside the gene matches. From germline, CDR1 is DFQATT and CDR2 SNEGSKA (reference sequence). The CDR3 runs 15 residues. The CDR3 region is CSAGTGQYSNQPQHF. DNA for the CDR3: TGCAGTGCTGGGACAGGGCAATATAGCAATCAGCCCCAGCATTTT.

The chain joins TRBV9 to TRBJ2-1; D is unresolved. Germline-derived CDR1 and CDR2 are SGDLS and YYNGEE. The ends were cut back, 4 bases at V and 6 bases at J, with 14 bases in the middle. CDR3 length equals 14 residues. CDR3 nucleotides: TGTGCCAGCAGCCGTGTCTTATTGGGCAATGAGCAGTTCTTC. Translated, it gives CASSRVLLGNEQFF.

The rearrangement joins TRBV5-1 to TRBJ2-7; TRBD2 might be the D (5 bases). This CDR3 comprises 14 residues. The germline gives CDR1 SGHRS, CDR2 YFSETQ. V was cut by 2 bases and J by 0 bases, with 9 bases left in between. CDR3 loop: CASSFVRDSYEQYF. Written as DNA, the CDR3 is TGCGCCAGCAGCTTTGTTCGGGACTCCTACGAGCAGTACTTC.

The J gene is TRBJ1-2, the V gene TRBV4-3, with D possibly TRBD1 on 5 matching bases. Trimming stripped 0 bases from V and 7 bases from J, with 18 bases between. Germline values: CDR1 LGHNA, CDR2 YSLEER. CDR3 size: 16 residues. The CDR3 sequence: CASSQDYQARASGYTF. DNA of the CDR3: TGCGCCAGCAGCCAAGATTATCAGGCCAGGGCGTCTGGCTACACCTTC.

This chain links TRBV11-2 with TRBJ1-2; a possible D gene is TRBD1 (5 bases). Per the germline V gene, CDR1 is SGHAT and CDR2 is FQNNGV. Trimming cost V 5 bases and J 5 bases, with 21 bases left between them. This CDR3 is 16 amino acids long. The CDR3 DNA reads as TGTGCCAGCAGCCCGCTCCGGGGACCGAGGGGATATGGCTACACCTTC. Protein product: CASSPLRGPRGYGYTF.

This chain connects TRBV3-1 to TRBJ2-6, with D perhaps TRBD1 or TRBD2 (5 bases each). The CDR3 contains 19 residues. V was clipped by 8 bases and J by 3 bases, with 26 bases between them. Germline V gene data show CDR1 as LGHDT and CDR2 as YNNKEL (reference sequence). In nucleotides, the CDR3 is TGTGCCAGCCCCGGGAATAGGGGCTACAGGATTTTTGGGGCCAACGTCCTGACTTTC. Its translation: CASPGNRGYRIFGANVLTF.

The chain employs TRBV12-3 or TRBV12-4 and TRBJ2-3; D is ambiguous. The V end lost 5 bases, the J end lost 1 base, and 13 bases lay between the germline ends. This CDR3 has 15 amino acids. The CDR3 loop reads CASSPVPRRTDTQYF. The CDR3 bases are TGTGCCAGCAGTCCTGTTCCGAGACGCACAGATACGCAGTATTTT.

On this clonotype: A junction boundary mismatches the germline segment, possibly from a read error. The V gene is TRBV11-2, the J gene TRBJ2-7; 7 bases fit TRBD1. The V gene's germline CDR1 is SGHAT and CDR2 FQNNGV. CDR3 length equals 14 residues. The CDR3 is CASNLGTVTYEQYF. The CDR3 bases are TGTGCCAGCAACTTAGGGACAGTAACCTACGAGCAGTACTTC.

The sample holds a few counts of this clonotype. This chain joins TRBV10-3 and TRBJ2-5; perhaps TRBD1 as D (6 bases). The CDR3 sequence is 15 residues long. Germline CDR1 reads ENHRY; CDR2 reads SYGVKD. V dropped 6 bases and J dropped 2 bases, with 16 bases sitting between them. The CDR3 region is CAISGQNVGQETQYF. For the CDR3, the DNA is TGTGCCATCAGCGGACAGAACGTGGGACAAGAGACCCAGTACTTC.

This chain connects TRBV11-2 to TRBJ2-7; D might be TRBD1 or TRBD2, each matching 5 bases. Between the trimmed V and J ends, which lost 4 bases and 3 bases, there was a span of 19 bases. The CDR3 sequence is 16 residues long. Germline assignment: CDR1 SGHAT and CDR2 FQNNGV. For the CDR3, the DNA is TGTGCCAGCAGCTCTCGGCATCAACGGGGCAACTACGAGCAGTACTTC. Protein sequence: CASSSRHQRGNYEQYF.

This sequence joins TRBV5-1 and TRBJ2-5; TRBD1 is a possible D gene (5 bases). Looked up from germline, CDR1 is SGHRS and CDR2 is YFSETQ. This CDR3 is built from 13 residues. The ends were cut back, 3 bases at V and 7 bases at J, with 13 bases in the middle. The CDR3 reads CASSYPDKRTQYF. Here the CDR3 DNA reads TGCGCCAGCAGCTATCCGGACAAAAGGACCCAGTACTTC. The full variable domain, its missing parts supplied by reference TRBV5-1 and TRBJ2-5, is KAGVTQTPRYLIKTRGQQVTLSCSPISGHRSVSWYQQTPGQGLQFLFEYFSETQRNKGNFPGRFSGRQFSNSRSEMNVSTLELGDSALYLCASSYPDKRTQYFGPGTRLLVL.

This clonotype was picked up a small number of times. V usage is TRBV24-1 and J usage is TRBJ1-5; 9 positions agree with TRBD1. The CDR3 length is 14 residues. With V trimmed by 5 bases and J by 4 bases, 2 bases remained unmatched. Germline-derived CDR1 and CDR2 are KGHDR and SFDVKD. CDR3 region: CATSVGTGNQPQHF. CDR3 nucleotides: TGTGCCACCAGTGTCGGGACAGGGAATCAGCCCCAGCATTTT.

J is TRBJ2-4 and V is TRBV23-1; 9 nucleotides line up with TRBD1. TRBV23-1 is known as an ORF, though its function is uncertain. The CDR3 runs to 15 residues. Unmatched junction bases numbered 6, after V lost 6 bases and J lost 3 bases. This chain's CDR3 is CASRPRQGGKNIQYF. CDR3 in DNA: TGCGCCAGCAGACCCAGACAGGGGGGCAAAAACATTCAGTACTTC.